What follows are 5 T cell receptor beta chains derived from one specimen sequenced in a study of shared clonotypes between healthy human individuals. The naive CD8 fraction comprised CD45RO-negative cells positively selected for CCR7 and excluded terminally differentiated effector memory CD45RA+ cells. The protocol was immunoSEQ multiplex PCR, while the TCRdb copy is restricted to in-frame clones and leaves out a portion. The sample holds 2 million or so clones, 85% to 95% seen once. Sequenced material: naive CD8+ T cells sorted from blood. The receptors derive from a man in his late teens or twenties in good health.

The chain employs TRBV19 and TRBJ2-2; D is undetermined. Trimming removed 6 bases at V and 3 bases at J, with 8 bases between. CDR3 length equals 13 residues. Germline V gives CDR1 LNHDA, CDR2 SQIVND (reference sequence). The CDR3 coding sequence is TGTGCCAGTAGGGTCTTATACACCGGGGAGCTGTTTTTT. It encodes CASRVLYTGELFF.

The chain recombines TRBV7-2 with TRBJ1-2, with 7 nucleotides matching TRBD1. Germline V CDR1 and CDR2: SGHTA, FQGNSA. The V gene end was trimmed by 4 bases and the J gene end by 3 bases; junction bases not matched to a gene: 5. The CDR3 covers 14 residues. The CDR3 bases are TGTGCCAGCAGCTACCACAGGGGAGACTATGGCTACACCTTC. Protein sequence: CASSYHRGDYGYTF. Drawing the rest from reference TRBV7-2 and TRBJ1-2, the complete variable domain is GAGVSQSPSNKVTEKGKDVELRCDPISGHTALYWYRQSLGQGLEFLIYFQGNSAPDKSGLPSDRFSAERTGGSVSTLTIQRTQQEDSAVYLCASSYHRGDYGYTFGSGTRLTVV.

This clone was counted only a few times. V usage is TRBV6-1 and J usage is TRBJ1-6; D call uncertain. The CDR3 runs to 16 residues. In germline, CDR1 is MNHNS, CDR2 SASEGT. V lost 3 bases, J lost 0 bases, and 9 bases lay in between. CDR3 bases: TGTGCCAGCAGTGAGACACCGACCTCCTATAATTCACCCCTCCACTTT. It codes for CASSETPTSYNSPLHF.

The chain couples TRBV7-2 to TRBJ2-5, with D possibly being TRBD1 (7 bases). The V end was cut by 5 bases, the J end by 5 bases, with 15 bases between. The CDR3 sequence is 14 residues long. The germline V gene encodes CDR1 SGHTA and CDR2 FQGNSA. Here the CDR3 DNA reads TGTGCCAGCAGCCCCCCGGCAGGGGGGGAGACCCAGTACTTC. It specifies CASSPPAGGETQYF. Combining the CDR3 with reference TRBV7-2 and TRBJ2-5 gives the whole variable domain GAGVSQSPSNKVTEKGKDVELRCDPISGHTALYWYRQSLGQGLEFLIYFQGNSAPDKSGLPSDRFSAERTGGSVSTLTIQRTQQEDSAVYLCASSPPAGGETQYFGPGTRLLVL.

This clone came up once. This rearrangement joins TRBV4-1 to TRBJ2-1; 13 bases agree with TRBD2. The germline CDR1 and CDR2 sequences are MGHRA and YSYEKL. There are 16 residues in the CDR3. With V trimmed by 4 bases and J by 6 bases, 6 bases remained unmatched. The CDR3 loop reads CASSLLRTSGGNEQFF. CDR3 bases: TGCGCCAGCAGCCTCCTTCGGACTAGCGGGGGCAATGAGCAGTTCTTC.